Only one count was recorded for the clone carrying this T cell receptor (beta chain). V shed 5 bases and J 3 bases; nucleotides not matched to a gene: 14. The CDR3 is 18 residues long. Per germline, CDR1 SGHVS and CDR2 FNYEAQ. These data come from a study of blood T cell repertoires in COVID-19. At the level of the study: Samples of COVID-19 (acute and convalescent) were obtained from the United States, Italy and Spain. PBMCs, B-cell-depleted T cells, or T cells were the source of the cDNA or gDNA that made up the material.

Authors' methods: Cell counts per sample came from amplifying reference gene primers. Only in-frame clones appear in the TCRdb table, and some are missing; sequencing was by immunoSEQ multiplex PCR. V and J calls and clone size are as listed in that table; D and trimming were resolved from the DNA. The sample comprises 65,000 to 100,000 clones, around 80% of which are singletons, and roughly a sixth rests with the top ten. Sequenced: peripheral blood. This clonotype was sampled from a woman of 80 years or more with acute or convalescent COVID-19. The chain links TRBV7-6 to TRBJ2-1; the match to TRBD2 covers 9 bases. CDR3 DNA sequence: TGTGCCAGCAGCCGACGGGGGGCTAGCGGGGACCTCTACAATGAGCAGTTCTTC. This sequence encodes CASSRRGASGDLYNEQFF.